This TCR beta chain was captured in a study of cytomegalovirus exposure and HLA in healthy donors. Study results and limitations: Apart from CMV serostatus, no immune exposure information was available.

This CDR3 is built from 15 residues. In germline, CDR1 is SEHNR, CDR2 FQNEAQ (reference sequence). The V segment lost 5 bases and the J segment 6 bases; nucleotides outside the gene matches: 12. This clone showed up just a few times. Its antigen is still unknown. PCR employed 60 Vbeta and 13 Jbeta primers. The method was immunoSEQ multiplex PCR; TCRdb's version includes in-frame clones alone and lacks a portion of them. Of more than 110,000 clones listed, roughly 77% are singletons. This receptor was identified in a man under 40 in good health and CMV-seronegative. Material for sequencing was PBMCs. J is TRBJ1-1 and V is TRBV7-9, with 7 bases fitting TRBD1. The CDR3 nucleotides are TGTGCCAGCAGCAACCGGGACAGCAGGTCGTCTGAAGCTTTCTTT. Amino acids: CASSNRDSRSSEAFF. The full variable domain, with the rest looked up from reference TRBV7-9 and TRBJ1-1, is DTGVSQNPRHKITKRGQNVTFRCDPISEHNRLYWYRQTLGQGPEFLTYFQNEAQLEKSRLLSDRFSAERPKGSFSTLEIQRTEQGDSAMYLCASSNRDSRSSEAFFGQGTRLTVV.